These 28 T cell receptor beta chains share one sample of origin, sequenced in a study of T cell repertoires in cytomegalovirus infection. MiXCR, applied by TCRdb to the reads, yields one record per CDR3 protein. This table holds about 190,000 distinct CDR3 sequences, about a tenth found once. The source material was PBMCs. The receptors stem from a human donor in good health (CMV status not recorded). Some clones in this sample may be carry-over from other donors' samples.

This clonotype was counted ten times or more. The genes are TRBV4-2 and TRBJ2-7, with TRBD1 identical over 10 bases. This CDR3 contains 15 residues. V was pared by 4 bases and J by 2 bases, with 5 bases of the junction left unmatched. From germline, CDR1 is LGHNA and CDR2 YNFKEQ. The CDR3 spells CASSPSGTGAYEQYF. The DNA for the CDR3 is TGTGCCAGCAGCCCCTCGGGGACAGGGGCCTACGAGCAGTACTTC.

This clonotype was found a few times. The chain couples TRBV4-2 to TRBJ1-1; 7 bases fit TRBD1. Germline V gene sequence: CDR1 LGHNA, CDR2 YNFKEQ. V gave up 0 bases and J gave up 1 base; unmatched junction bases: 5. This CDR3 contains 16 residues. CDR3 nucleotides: TGTGCCAGCAGCCAAGATGGGACAGCCGCGAACACTGAAGCTTTCTTT. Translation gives CASSQDGTAANTEAFF.

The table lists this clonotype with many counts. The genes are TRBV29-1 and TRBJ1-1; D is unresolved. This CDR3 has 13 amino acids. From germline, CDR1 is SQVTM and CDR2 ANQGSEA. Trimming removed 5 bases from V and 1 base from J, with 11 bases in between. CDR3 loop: CSVSGVGNTEAFF. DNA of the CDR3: TGCAGCGTTTCTGGGGTTGGGAACACTGAAGCTTTCTTT.

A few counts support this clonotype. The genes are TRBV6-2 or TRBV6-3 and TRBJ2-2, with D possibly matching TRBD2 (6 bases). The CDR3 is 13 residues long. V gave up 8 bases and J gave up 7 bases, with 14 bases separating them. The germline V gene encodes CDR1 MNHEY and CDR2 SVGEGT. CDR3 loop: CASGEAGYGELFF. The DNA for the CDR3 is TGTGCCAGCGGGGAGGCGGGCTACGGGGAGCTGTTTTTT.

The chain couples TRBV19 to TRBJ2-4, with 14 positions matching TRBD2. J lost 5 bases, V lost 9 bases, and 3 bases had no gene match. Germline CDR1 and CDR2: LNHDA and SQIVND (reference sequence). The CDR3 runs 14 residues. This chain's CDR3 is CARRLAGGENIQYF. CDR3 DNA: TGTGCCAGGAGACTAGCGGGAGGGGAAAACATTCAGTACTTC.

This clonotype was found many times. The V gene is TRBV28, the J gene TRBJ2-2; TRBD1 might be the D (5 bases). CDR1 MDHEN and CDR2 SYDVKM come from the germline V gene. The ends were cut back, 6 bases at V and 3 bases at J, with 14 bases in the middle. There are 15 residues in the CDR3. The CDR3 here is CASSLTDSYTGELFF. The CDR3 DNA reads TGTGCCAGCAGCCTGACCGACAGTTACACCGGGGAGCTGTTTTTT.

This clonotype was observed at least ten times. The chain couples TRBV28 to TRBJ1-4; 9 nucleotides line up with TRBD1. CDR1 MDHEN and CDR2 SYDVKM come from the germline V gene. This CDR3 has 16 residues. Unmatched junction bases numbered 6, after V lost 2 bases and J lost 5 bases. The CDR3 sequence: CASSLIQGAGNEKLFF. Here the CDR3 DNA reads TGTGCCAGCAGTTTAATACAGGGGGCCGGGAATGAAAAACTGTTTTTT. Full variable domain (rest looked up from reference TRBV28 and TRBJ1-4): DVKVTQSSRYLVKRTGEKVFLECVQDMDHENMFWYRQDPGLGLRLIYFSYDVKMKEKGDIPEGYSVSREKKERFSLILESASTNQTSMYLCASSLIQGAGNEKLFFGSGTQLSVL.

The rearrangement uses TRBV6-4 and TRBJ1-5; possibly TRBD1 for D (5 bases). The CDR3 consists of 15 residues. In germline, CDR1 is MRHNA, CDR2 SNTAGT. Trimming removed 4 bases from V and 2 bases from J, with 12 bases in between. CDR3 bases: TGTGCCAGCAGTGCAGGGCCACAAGGCAATCAGCCCCAGCATTTT. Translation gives CASSAGPQGNQPQHF.

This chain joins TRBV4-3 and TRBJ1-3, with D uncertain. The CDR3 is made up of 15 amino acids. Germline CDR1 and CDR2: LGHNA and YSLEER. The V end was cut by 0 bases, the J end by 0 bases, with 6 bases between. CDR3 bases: TGCGCCAGCAGCCAAGAGGCGAGCTCTGGAAACACCATATATTTT. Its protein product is CASSQEASSGNTIYF.

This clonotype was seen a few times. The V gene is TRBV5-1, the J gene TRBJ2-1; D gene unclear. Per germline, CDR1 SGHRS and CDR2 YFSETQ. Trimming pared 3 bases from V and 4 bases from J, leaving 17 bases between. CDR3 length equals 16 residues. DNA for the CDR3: TGCGCCAGCAGCTCGACCCTGAGGCGTGCATACAATGAGCAGTTCTTC. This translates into CASSSTLRRAYNEQFF.

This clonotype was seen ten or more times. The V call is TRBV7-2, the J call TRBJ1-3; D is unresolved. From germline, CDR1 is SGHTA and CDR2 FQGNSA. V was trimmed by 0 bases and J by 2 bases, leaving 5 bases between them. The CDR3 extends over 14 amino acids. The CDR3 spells CASSLAGAGNTIYF. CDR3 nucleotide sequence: TGTGCCAGCAGCTTAGCCGGTGCTGGAAACACCATATATTTT.

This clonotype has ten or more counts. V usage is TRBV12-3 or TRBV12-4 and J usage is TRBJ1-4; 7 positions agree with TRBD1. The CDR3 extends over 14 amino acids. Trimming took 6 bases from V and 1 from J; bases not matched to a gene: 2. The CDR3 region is CASRQGLTNEKLFF. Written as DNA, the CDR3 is TGTGCCAGCAGACAGGGGCTAACTAATGAAAAACTGTTTTTT.

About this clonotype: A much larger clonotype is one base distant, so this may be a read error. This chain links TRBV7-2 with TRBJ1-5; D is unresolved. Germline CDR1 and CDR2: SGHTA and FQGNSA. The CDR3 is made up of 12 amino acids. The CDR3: CASSPLAQLQHF. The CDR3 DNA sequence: TGTGCCAGCAGCCCTCTAGCTCAGCTCCAGCATTTT.

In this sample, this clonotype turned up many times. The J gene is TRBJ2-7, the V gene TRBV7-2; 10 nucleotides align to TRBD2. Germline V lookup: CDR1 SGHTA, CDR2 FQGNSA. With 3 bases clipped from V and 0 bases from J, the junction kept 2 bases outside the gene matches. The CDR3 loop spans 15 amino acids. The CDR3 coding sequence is TGTGCCAGCAGCTTCGGACTAGCGGACTCCTACGAGCAGTACTTC. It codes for CASSFGLADSYEQYF.

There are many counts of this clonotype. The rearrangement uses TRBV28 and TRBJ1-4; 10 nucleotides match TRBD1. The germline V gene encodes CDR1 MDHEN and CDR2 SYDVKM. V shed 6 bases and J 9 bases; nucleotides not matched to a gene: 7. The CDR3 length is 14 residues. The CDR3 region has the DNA TGTGCCAGCAGGGGGACAGGGGAAGTGAAAAAACTGTTTTTT. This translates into CASRGTGEVKKLFF. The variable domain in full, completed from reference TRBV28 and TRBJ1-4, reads DVKVTQSSRYLVKRTGEKVFLECVQDMDHENMFWYRQDPGLGLRLIYFSYDVKMKEKGDIPEGYSVSREKKERFSLILESASTNQTSMYLCASRGTGEVKKLFFGSGTQLSVL.

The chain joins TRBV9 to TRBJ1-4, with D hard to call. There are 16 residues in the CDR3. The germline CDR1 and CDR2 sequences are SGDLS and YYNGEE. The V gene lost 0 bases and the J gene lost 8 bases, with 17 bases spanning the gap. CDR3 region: CASSVDRGGEGEKLFF. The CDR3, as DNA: TGTGCCAGCAGCGTAGACCGAGGCGGGGAAGGGGAAAAACTGTTTTTT.

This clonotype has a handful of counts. In DNA form, the CDR3 reads TGCAGCGTTTTCCCGGGGGGGGAAGATCAGCCCCAGCATTTT. Its translation is CSVFPGGEDQPQHF. The rearrangement joins TRBV29-1 to TRBJ1-5; D is possibly TRBD1 (5 bases). The CDR3 is 14 amino acids. In germline, CDR1 is SQVTM, CDR2 ANQGSEA. V lost 5 bases and J 5 bases, leaving 16 bases between the germline ends.

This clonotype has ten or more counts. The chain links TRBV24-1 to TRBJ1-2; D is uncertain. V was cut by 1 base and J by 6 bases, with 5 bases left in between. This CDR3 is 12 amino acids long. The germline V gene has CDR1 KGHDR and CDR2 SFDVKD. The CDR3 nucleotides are TGTGCCACCAGTGATTTCGGAGATGGCTACACCTTC. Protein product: CATSDFGDGYTF.

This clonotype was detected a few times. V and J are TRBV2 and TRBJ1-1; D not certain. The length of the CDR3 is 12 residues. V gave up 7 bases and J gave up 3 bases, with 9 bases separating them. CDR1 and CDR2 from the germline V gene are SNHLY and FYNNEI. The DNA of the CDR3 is TGTGCCAGCACAAAGGACGACACTGAAGCTTTCTTT. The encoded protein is CASTKDDTEAFF.

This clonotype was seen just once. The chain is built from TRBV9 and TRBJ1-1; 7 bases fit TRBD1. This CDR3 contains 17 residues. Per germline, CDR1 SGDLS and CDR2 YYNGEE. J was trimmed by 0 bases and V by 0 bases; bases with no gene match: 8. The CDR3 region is CASSVAETGMLNTEAFF. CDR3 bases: TGTGCCAGCAGCGTAGCGGAGACAGGGATGTTGAACACTGAAGCTTTCTTT.

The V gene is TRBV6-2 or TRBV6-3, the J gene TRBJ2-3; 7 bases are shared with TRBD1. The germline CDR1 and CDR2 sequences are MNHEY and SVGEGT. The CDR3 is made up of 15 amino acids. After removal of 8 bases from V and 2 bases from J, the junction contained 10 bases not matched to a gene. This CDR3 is CASVHRDRSTDTQYF. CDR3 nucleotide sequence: TGTGCCAGCGTGCACCGGGACAGATCCACAGATACGCAGTATTTT.

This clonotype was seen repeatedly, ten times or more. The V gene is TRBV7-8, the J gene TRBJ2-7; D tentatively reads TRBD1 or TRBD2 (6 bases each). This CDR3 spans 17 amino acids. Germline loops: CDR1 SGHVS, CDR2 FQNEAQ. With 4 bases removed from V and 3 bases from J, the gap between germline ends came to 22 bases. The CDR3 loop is CASSSGGLLGRYYEQYF. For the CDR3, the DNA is TGTGCCAGCAGCTCCGGGGGCCTTCTGGGGCGCTACTACGAGCAGTACTTC.

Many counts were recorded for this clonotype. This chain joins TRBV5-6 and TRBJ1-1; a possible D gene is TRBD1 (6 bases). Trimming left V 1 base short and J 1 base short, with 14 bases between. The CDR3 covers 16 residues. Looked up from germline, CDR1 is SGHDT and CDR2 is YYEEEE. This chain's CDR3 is CASSLRLGGTNTEAFF. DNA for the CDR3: TGTGCCAGCAGCTTGCGTCTCGGGGGCACGAACACTGAAGCTTTCTTT.

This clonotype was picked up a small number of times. CDR3 coding DNA: TGTGCCATTAAAACGGGACACAAAAGCACAGATACGCAGTATTTT. This sequence encodes CAIKTGHKSTDTQYF. J is TRBJ2-3 and V is TRBV19, with D tentatively TRBD1 (6 bases). The CDR3 contains 15 residues. Trimming shortened V by 10 bases and J by 0 bases, and 17 bases separated the two germline ends. Germline V gene sequence: CDR1 LNHDA, CDR2 SQIVND (reference sequence).

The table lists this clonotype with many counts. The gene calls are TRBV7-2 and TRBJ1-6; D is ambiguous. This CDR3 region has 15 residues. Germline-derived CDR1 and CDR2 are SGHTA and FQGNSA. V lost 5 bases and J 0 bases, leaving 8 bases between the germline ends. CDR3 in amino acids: CASSLRRSYNSPLHF. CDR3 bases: TGTGCCAGCAGCCTGAGGCGCTCCTATAATTCACCCCTCCACTTT.

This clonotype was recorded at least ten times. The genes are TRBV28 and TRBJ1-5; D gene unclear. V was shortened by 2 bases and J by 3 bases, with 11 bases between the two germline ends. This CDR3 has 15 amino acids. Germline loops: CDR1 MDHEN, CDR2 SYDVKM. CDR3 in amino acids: CASSLRKASNQPQHF. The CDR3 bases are TGTGCCAGCAGTTTACGGAAAGCCTCCAATCAGCCCCAGCATTTT.

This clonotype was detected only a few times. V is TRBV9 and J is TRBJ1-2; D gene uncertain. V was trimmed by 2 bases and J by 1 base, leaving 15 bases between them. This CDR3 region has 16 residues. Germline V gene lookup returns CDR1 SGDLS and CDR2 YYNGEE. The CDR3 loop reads CASSVEFGQVNYGYTF. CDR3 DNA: TGTGCCAGCAGCGTCGAGTTCGGGCAGGTTAACTATGGCTACACCTTC. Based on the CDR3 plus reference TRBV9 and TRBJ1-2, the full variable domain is DSGVTQTPKHLITATGQRVTLRCSPRSGDLSVYWYQQSLDQGLQFLIQYYNGEERAKGNILERFSAQQFPDLHSELNLSSLELGDSALYFCASSVEFGQVNYGYTFGSGTRLTVV.

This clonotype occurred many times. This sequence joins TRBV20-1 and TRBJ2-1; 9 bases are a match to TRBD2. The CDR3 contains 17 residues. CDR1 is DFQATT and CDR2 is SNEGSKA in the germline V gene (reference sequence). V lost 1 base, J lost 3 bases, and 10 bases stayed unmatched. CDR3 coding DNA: TGCAGTGCTAGAGTCTCCGGGGGAGCGGGAGGCTACAATGAGCAGTTCTTC. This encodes CSARVSGGAGGYNEQFF.